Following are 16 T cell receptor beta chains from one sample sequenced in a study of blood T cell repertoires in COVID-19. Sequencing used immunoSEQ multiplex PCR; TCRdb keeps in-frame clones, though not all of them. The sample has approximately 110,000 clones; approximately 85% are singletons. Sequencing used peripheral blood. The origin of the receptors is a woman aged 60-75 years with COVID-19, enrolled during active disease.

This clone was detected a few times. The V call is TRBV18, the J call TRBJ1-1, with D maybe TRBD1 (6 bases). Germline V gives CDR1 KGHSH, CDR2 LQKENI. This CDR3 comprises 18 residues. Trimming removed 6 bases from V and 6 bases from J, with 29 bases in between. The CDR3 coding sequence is TGTGCCAGCTCGCTAACCGGTTGGGGTCCTAGACAGGAGCCTGAAGCTTTCTTT. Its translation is CASSLTGWGPRQEPEAFF.

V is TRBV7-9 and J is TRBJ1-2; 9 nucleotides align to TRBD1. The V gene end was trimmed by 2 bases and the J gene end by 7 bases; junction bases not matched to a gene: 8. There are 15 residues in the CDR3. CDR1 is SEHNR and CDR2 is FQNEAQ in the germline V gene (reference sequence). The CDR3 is CASSLLGQGSGGYTF. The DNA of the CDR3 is TGTGCCAGCAGCTTACTTGGACAGGGGTCTGGTGGCTACACCTTC.

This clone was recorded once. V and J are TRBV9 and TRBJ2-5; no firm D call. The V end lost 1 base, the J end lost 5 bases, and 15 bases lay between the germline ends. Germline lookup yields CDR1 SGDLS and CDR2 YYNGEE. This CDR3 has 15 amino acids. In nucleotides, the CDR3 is TGTGCCAGCAGCGTAACCACTACTTCCGGGGAGACCCAGTACTTC. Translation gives CASSVTTTSGETQYF.

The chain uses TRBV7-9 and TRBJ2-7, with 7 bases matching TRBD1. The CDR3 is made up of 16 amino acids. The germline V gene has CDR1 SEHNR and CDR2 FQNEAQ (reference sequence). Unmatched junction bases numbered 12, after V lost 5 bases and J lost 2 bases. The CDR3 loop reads CASSSRDSHNPYEQYF. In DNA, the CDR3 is TGTGCCAGCAGCAGTAGGGACAGCCATAACCCCTACGAGCAGTACTTC.

CDR3 nucleotide sequence: TGTGCCAGTAGTTCGGGACAGGGAAGCTACGAGCAGTACTTC. Protein product: CASSSGQGSYEQYF. V and J are TRBV19 and TRBJ2-7, with 9 bases fitting TRBD1. The CDR3 totals 14 residues. V was clipped by 5 bases and J by 3 bases; unmatched bases: 5. Per germline, CDR1 LNHDA and CDR2 SQIVND (reference sequence).

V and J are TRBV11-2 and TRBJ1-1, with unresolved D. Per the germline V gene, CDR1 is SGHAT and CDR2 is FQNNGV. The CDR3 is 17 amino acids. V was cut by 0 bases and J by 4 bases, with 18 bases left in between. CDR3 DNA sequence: TGTGCCAGCAGCTTAGATCTCTCGGTTGGGAGGATCACTGAAGCTTTCTTT. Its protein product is CASSLDLSVGRITEAFF. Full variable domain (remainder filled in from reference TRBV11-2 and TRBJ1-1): EAGVAQSPRYKIIEKRQSVAFWCNPISGHATLYWYQQILGQGPKLLIQFQNNGVVDDSQLPKDRFSAERLKGVDSTLKIQPAKLEDSAVYLCASSLDLSVGRITEAFFGQGTRLTVV.

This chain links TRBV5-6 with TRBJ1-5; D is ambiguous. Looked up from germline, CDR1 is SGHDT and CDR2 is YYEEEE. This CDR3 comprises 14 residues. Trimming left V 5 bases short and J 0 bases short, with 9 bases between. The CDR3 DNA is TGTGCCAGCAGACTATGGAGTAGCAATCAGCCCCAGCATTTT. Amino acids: CASRLWSSNQPQHF.

CDR3 in amino acids: CASSSSYGYTF. CDR3 in DNA: TGCGCCAGCAGCTCTAGTTATGGCTACACCTTC. This rearrangement joins TRBV5-1 to TRBJ1-2; D ambiguous. Germline CDR1 is SGHRS and CDR2 is YFSETQ. This CDR3 contains 11 residues. V was shortened by 3 bases and J by 5 bases, with 5 bases between the two germline ends.

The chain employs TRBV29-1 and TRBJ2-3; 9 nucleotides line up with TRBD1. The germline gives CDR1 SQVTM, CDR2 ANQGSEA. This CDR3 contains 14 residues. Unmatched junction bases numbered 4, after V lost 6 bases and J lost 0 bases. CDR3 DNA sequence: TGCAGCGTGGACAGGGGCATCAGCACAGATACGCAGTATTTT. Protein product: CSVDRGISTDTQYF.

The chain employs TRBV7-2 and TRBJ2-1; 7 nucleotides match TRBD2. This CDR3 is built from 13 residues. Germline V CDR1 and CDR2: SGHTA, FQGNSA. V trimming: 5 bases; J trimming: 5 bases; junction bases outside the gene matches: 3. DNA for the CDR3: TGTGCCAGCAGCCGCAGCGGGGACAATGAGCAGTTCTTC. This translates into CASSRSGDNEQFF.

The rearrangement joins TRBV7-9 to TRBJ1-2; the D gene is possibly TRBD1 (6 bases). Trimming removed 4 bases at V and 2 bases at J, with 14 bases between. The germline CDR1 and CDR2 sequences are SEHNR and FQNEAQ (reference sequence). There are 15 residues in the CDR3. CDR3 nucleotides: TGTGCCAGCAGCTCCTCCGGGACACCAAACTATGGCTACACCTTC. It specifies CASSSSGTPNYGYTF.

The CDR3 DNA reads TGCGCCAGCAGCTTGTATGGGGATACACAGGCTAATGAAAAACTGTTTTTT. Amino acid sequence: CASSLYGDTQANEKLFF. The V and J genes are TRBV5-1 and TRBJ1-4, with D possibly being TRBD1 (5 bases). This CDR3 comprises 17 residues. The germline V gene encodes CDR1 SGHRS and CDR2 YFSETQ. V was trimmed by 1 base and J by 3 bases, leaving 16 bases between them. Together with reference TRBV5-1 and TRBJ1-4, the CDR3 gives the full variable domain: KAGVTQTPRYLIKTRGQQVTLSCSPISGHRSVSWYQQTPGQGLQFLFEYFSETQRNKGNFPGRFSGRQFSNSRSEMNVSTLELGDSALYLCASSLYGDTQANEKLFFGSGTQLSVL.

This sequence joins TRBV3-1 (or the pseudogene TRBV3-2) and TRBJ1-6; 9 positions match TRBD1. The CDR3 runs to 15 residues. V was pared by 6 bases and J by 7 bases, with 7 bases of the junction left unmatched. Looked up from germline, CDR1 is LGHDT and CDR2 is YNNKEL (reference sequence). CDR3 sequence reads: CASRDRGTGNSPLHF. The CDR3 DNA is TGTGCCAGCAGAGATCGCGGGACAGGGAATTCACCCCTCCACTTT.

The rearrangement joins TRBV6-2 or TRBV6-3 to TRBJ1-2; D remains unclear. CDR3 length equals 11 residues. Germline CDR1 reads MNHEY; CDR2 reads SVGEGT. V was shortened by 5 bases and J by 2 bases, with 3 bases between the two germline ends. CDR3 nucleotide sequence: TGTGCCAGCAGTCTCAACTATGGCTACACCTTC. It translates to CASSLNYGYTF.

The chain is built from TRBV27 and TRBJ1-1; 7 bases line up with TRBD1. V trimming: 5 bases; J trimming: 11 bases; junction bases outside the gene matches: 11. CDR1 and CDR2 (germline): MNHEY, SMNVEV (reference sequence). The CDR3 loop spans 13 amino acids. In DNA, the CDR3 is TGTGCCAGCAGTCCGACCAGGGGGTCTCCGGCTTTCTTT. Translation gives CASSPTRGSPAFF.

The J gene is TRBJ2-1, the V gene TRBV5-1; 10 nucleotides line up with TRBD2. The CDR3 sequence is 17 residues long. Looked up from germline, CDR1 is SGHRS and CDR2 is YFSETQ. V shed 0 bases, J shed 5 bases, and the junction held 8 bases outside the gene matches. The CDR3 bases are TGCGCCAGCAGCTTGGCCCTACTAGCGGGGATAGACAATGAGCAGTTCTTC. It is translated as CASSLALLAGIDNEQFF.